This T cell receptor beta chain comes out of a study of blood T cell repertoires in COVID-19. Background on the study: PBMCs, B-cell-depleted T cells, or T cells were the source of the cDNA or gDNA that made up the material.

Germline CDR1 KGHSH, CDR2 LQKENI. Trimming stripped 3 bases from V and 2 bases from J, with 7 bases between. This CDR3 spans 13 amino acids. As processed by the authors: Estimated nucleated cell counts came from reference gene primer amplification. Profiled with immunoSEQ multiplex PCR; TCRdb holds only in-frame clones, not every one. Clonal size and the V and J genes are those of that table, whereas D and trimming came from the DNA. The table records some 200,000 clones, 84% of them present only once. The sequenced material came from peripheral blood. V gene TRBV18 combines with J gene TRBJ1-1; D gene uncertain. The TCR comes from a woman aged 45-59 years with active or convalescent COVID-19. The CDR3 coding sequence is TGTGCCAGCTCACCCAGACAAAACACTGAAGCTTTCTTT. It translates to CASSPRQNTEAFF.